The 6 T cell receptor beta chains given below trace back to one sample, sequenced in a study of blood T cells in healthy people across ages. With a J-beta primer mix and a sample-barcoded 5' primer, a second PCR ran 7 to 11 cycles. TCRdb used MiXCR to reprocess the 5' RACE reads, holding one entry per CDR3 protein. The sample includes 800,000 or so distinct CDR3 sequences, 35% to 50% of them seen just once. The sample taken for sequencing was blood. Every receptor here comes from an elderly man in good health.

This clonotype has ten or more counts. This clone may be a read error of a much larger clone one base away. J is TRBJ2-5 and V is TRBV2; 7 bases line up with TRBD2. The V and J ends lost 1 base and 11 bases, in that order; junction bases with no gene match: 10. Germline V gene data show CDR1 as SNHLY and CDR2 as FYNNEI. The CDR3 has 14 residues. CDR3 sequence reads: CASSEGLAVNEQYF. CDR3 DNA: TGTGCCAGCAGTGAAGGGCTAGCGGTCAATGAGCAGTACTTC.

The V gene is TRBV7-9, the J gene TRBJ1-2; D is ambiguous. CDR1 is SEHNR and CDR2 is FQNEAQ in the germline V gene (reference sequence). The CDR3 spans 12 residues. V was pared by 6 bases and J by 6 bases, with 11 bases between. The CDR3 reads CASRSRENGYTF. The CDR3 bases are TGTGCCAGCAGGAGTCGGGAGAATGGCTACACCTTC. The full variable domain, its missing parts supplied by reference TRBV7-9 and TRBJ1-2, is DTGVSQNPRHKITKRGQNVTFRCDPISEHNRLYWYRQTLGQGPEFLTYFQNEAQLEKSRLLSDRFSAERPKGSFSTLEIQRTEQGDSAMYLCASRSRENGYTFGSGTRLTVV.

The gene calls are TRBV6-6 and TRBJ2-2, with D possibly TRBD1 on 5 matching bases. Trimming left V 8 bases short and J 8 bases short, with 12 bases between. In germline, CDR1 is MNHNY, CDR2 SVGAGI (reference sequence). This CDR3 contains 12 residues. The CDR3 sequence is CASGQGSGELFF. DNA for the CDR3: TGTGCCAGCGGACAAGGCTCGGGGGAGCTGTTTTTT.

The chain is built from TRBV29-1 and TRBJ1-1; D ambiguous. This CDR3 contains 13 residues. V shed 4 bases and J shed 5 bases, with 14 bases lying between them. Germline CDR1 is SQVTM and CDR2 is ANQGSEA. The CDR3 DNA sequence: TGCAGCGTTGCTCAAGGACTGGGGACTGAAGCTTTCTTT. This codes for CSVAQGLGTEAFF.

This clonotype has ten or more counts. V usage is TRBV10-2 and J usage is TRBJ2-1, with D perhaps given as TRBD1 or TRBD2 (6 bases each). The CDR3 loop spans 19 amino acids. The germline V gene encodes CDR1 WSHSY and CDR2 SAAADI. Trimming left V 4 bases short and J 4 bases short, with 26 bases between. The CDR3 sequence is CASSVPRGGPVPSYNEQFF. The CDR3 DNA follows: TGCGCCAGCAGTGTGCCACGTGGGGGGCCCGTTCCTTCTTACAATGAGCAGTTCTTC.

The chain links TRBV7-3 to TRBJ2-4, with a possible D match to TRBD2 (6 bases). Germline loops: CDR1 SGHTA, CDR2 FQGTGA. Trimming left V 5 bases short and J 8 bases short, with 13 bases between. This CDR3 contains 13 residues. Here the CDR3 DNA reads TGTGCCAGCAGCCCCGGGACTCCAGACATTCAGTACTTC. It yields the protein CASSPGTPDIQYF.